Each of the 2 T cell receptor beta chains below was sequenced from the same sample in a study of identical twins. TCRdb passed the 5' RACE reads through MiXCR, listing each CDR3 protein once. This sample has about 240,000 distinct CDR3 sequences, with about 11% found just once. The sequencing input was memory T cells sorted from blood. The receptors come from a man aged 50-59 years in good health.

This sequence joins TRBV5-1 and TRBJ2-3; TRBD1 aligns across 8 bases. CDR1 is SGHRS and CDR2 is YFSETQ in the germline V gene. Trimming removed 4 bases from V and 9 bases from J; junction bases left unmatched: 19. This CDR3 contains 17 residues. The DNA of the CDR3 is TGCGCCAGCAGCCCGGACCCTATGACAGGGGTGGGCTACACGCAGTATTTT. Its translation: CASSPDPMTGVGYTQYF.

V and J are TRBV28 and TRBJ1-1; maybe TRBD1 (5 bases). Germline CDR1 and CDR2: MDHEN and SYDVKM. Trimming pared 0 bases from V and 1 base from J, leaving 9 bases between. The CDR3 length is 15 residues. CDR3 nucleotides: TGTGCCAGCAGTTTATGGGGGGGAAAGAACACTGAAGCTTTCTTT. Translated, it gives CASSLWGGKNTEAFF.